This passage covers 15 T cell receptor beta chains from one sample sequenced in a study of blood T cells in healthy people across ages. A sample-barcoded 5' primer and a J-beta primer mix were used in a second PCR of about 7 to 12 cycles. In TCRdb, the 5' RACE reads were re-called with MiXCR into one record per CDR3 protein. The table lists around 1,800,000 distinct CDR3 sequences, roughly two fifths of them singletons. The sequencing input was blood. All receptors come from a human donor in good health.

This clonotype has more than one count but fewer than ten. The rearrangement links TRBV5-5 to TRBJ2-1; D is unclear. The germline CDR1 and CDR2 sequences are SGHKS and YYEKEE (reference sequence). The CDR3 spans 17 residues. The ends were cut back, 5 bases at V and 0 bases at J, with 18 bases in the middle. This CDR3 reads CASSQDITTYSYNEQFF. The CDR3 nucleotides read TGTGCCAGCAGTCAAGATATTACTACCTACTCCTACAATGAGCAGTTCTTC.

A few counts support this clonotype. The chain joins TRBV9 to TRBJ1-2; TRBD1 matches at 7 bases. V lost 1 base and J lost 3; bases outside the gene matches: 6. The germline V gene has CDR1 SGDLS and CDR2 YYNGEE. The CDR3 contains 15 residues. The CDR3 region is CASSVSTGTHYGYTF. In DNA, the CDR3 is TGTGCCAGCAGCGTATCGACAGGGACTCACTATGGCTACACCTTC.

CDR3 amino acids: CASSSGLAGSLEETQYF. CDR3 nucleotide sequence: TGCGCCAGCAGCTCCGGACTAGCGGGGAGCCTGGAGGAGACCCAGTACTTC. The V call is TRBV5-1, the J call TRBJ2-5, with 12 bases lining up with TRBD2. CDR3 length: 17 amino acids. With 3 bases clipped from V and 5 bases from J, the junction kept 11 bases outside the gene matches. Germline CDR1 and CDR2: SGHRS and YFSETQ.

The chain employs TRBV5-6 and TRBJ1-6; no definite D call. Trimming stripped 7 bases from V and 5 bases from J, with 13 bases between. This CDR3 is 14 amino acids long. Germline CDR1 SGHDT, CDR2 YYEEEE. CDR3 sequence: CASRRTDDNSPLHF. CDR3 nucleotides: TGTGCCAGCCGCCGGACTGACGATAATTCACCCCTCCACTTT.

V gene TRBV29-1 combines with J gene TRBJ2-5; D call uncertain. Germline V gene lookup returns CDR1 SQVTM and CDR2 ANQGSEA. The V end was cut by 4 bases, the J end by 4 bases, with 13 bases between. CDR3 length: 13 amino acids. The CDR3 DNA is TGCAGCGTTGGCTATGGGGAAGTAGAGACCCAGTACTTC. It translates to CSVGYGEVETQYF.

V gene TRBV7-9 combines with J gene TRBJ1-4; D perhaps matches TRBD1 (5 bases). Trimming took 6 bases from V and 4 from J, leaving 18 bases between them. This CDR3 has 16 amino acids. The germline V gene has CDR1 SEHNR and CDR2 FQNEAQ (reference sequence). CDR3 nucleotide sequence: TGTGCCAGCAGTTCAACTACGGGACTGATTAATGAAAAACTGTTTTTT. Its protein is CASSSTTGLINEKLFF. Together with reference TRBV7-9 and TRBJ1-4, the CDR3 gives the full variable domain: DTGVSQNPRHKITKRGQNVTFRCDPISEHNRLYWYRQTLGQGPEFLTYFQNEAQLEKSRLLSDRFSAERPKGSFSTLEIQRTEQGDSAMYLCASSSTTGLINEKLFFGSGTQLSVL.

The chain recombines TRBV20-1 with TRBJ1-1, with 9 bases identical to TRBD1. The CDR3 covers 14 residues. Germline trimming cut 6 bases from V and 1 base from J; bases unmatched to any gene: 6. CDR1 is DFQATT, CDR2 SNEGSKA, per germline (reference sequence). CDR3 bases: TGCAGTGCCCAGACAGGGGGGGCGAACACTGAAGCTTTCTTT. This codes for CSAQTGGANTEAFF.

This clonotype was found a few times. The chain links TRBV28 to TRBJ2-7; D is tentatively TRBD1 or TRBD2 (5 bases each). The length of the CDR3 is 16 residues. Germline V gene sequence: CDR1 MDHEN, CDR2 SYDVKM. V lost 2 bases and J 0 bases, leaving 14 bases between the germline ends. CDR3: CASSLERGRSSYEQYF. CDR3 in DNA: TGTGCCAGCAGTTTAGAGAGGGGAAGGAGCTCCTACGAGCAGTACTTC.

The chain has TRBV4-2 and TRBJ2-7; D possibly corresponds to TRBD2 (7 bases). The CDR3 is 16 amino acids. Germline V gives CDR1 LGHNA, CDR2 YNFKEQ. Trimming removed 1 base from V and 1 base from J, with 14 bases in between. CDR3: CASSQGEAGASYEQYF. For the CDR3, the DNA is TGTGCCAGCAGCCAAGGGGAGGCGGGGGCGTCCTACGAGCAGTACTTC.

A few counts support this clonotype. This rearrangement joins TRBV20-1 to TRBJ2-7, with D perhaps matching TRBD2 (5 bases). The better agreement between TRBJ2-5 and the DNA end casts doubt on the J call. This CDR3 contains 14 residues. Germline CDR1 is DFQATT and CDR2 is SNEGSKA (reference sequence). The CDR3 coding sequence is TGCAGTGCTAGAGGCTCGGGATCCCGAGAGACCCAGTACTTC. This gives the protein CSARGSGSRETQYF.

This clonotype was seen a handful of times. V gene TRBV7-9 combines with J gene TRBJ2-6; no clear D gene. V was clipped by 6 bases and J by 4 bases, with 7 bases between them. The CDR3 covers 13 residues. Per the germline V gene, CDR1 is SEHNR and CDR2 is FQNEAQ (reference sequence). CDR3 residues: CASSKYGANVLTF. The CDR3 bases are TGTGCCAGCAGTAAATACGGGGCCAACGTCCTGACTTTC.

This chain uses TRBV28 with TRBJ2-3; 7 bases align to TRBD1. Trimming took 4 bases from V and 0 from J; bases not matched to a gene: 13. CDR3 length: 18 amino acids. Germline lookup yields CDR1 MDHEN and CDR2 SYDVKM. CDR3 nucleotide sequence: TGTGCCAGCAGTTCCCACTTAGACGACAGGGCGAGCACAGATACGCAGTATTTT. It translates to CASSSHLDDRASTDTQYF.

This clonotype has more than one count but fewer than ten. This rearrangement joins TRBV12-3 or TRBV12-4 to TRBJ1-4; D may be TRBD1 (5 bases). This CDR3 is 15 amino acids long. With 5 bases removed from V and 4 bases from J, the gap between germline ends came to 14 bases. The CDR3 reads CASSPWGGYNEKLFF. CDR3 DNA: TGTGCCAGCAGTCCCTGGGGGGGATATAATGAAAAACTGTTTTTT.

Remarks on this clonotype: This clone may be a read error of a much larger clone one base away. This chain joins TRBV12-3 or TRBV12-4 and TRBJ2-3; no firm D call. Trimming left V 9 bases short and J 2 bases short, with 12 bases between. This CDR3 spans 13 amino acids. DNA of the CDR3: TGTGCCAGTCTGGGCAGATCCACAGATACGCAGTATTTT. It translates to CASLGRSTDTQYF.

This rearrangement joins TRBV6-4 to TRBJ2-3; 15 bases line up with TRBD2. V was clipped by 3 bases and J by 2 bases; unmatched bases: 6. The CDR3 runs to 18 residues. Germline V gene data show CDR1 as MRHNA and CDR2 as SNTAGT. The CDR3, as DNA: TGTGCCAGCAGTGATTGGGGACTAGCGGGGGGATTCACAGATACGCAGTATTTT. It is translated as CASSDWGLAGGFTDTQYF.